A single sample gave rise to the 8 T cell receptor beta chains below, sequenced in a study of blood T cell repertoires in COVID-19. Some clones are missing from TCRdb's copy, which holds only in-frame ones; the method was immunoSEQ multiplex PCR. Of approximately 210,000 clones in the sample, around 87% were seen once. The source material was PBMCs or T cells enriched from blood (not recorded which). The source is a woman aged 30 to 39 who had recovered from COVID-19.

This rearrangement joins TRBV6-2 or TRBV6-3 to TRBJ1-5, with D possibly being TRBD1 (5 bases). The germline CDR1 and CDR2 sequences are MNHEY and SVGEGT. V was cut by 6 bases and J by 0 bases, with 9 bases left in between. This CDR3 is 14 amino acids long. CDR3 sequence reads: CASSQTVSNQPQHF. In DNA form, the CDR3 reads TGTGCCAGCAGCCAGACAGTTAGCAATCAGCCCCAGCATTTT.

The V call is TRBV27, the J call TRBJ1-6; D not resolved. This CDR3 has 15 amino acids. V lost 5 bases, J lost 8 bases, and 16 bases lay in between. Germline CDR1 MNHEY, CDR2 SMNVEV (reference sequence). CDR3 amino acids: CASSAGRAEDSPLHF. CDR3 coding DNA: TGTGCCAGCAGTGCTGGGAGGGCGGAGGATTCACCCCTCCACTTT.

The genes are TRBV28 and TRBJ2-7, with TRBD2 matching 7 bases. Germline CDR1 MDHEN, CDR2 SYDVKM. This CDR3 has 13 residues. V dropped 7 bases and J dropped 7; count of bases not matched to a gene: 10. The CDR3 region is CASNLGGMGEQYF. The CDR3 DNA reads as TGTGCCAGCAATTTGGGGGGGATGGGGGAGCAGTACTTC.

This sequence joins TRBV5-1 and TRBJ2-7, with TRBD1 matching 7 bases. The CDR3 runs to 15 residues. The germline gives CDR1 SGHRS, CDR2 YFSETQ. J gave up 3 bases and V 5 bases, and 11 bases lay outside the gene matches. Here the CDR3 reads CASSKGLTGYYEQYF. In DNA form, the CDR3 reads TGCGCCAGCAGTAAGGGCCTGACAGGGTACTACGAGCAGTACTTC.

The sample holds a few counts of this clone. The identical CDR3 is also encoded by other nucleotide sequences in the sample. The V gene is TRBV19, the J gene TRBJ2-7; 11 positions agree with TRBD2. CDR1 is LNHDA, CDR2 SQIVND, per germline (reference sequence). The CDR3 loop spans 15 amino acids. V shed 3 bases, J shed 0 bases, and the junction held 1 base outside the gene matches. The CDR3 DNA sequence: TGTGCCAGTAGTATCACTAGCGGGAGCTCCTACGAGCAGTACTTC. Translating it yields CASSITSGSSYEQYF. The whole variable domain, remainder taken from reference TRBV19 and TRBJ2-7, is DGGITQSPKYLFRKEGQNVTLSCEQNLNHDAMYWYRQDPGQGLRLIYYSQIVNDFQKGDIAEGYSVSREKKESFPLTVTSAQKNPTAFYLCASSITSGSSYEQYFGPGTRLTVT.

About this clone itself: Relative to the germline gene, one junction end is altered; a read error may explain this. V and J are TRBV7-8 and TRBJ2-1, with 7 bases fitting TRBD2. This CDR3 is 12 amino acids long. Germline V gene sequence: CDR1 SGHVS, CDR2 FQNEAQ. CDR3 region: CASRFPGGEQFF. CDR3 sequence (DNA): TGTGCCAGCCGCTTTCCGGGAGGTGAGCAGTTCTTC.

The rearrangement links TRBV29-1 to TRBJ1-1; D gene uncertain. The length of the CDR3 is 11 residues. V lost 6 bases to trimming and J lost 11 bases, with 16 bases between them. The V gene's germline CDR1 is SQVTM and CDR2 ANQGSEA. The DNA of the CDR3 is TGCAGCGTCCTGGTCCCGGGGAGGGCTTTCTTT. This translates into CSVLVPGRAFF.

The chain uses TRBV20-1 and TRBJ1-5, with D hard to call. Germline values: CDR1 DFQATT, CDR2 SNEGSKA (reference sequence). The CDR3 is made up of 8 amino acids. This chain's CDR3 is CINQPQHF. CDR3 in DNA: TGCATAAATCAGCCCCAGCATTTT.